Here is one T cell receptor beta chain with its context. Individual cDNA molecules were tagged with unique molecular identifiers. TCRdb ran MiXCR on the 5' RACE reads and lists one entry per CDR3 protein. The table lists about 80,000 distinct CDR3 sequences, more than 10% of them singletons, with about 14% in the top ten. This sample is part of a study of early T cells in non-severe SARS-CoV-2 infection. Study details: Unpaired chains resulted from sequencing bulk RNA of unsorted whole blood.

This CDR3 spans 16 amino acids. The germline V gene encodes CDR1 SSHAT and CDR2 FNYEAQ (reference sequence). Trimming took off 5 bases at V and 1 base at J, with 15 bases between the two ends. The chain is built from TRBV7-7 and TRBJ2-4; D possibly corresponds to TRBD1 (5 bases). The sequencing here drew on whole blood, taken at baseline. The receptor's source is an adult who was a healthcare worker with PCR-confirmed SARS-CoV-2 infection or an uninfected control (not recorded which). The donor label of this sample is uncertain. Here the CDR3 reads CASSPRVNRAKNIQYF. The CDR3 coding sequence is TGTGCCAGCAGCCCTAGGGTCAACAGGGCCAAAAACATTCAGTACTTC.